This T cell receptor beta chain was obtained from a study of response to subunit inactivated influenza vaccine. TCRdb itself ran the RT-PCR reads through MiXCR, one entry per CDR3 protein. The sample holds just under 550,000 distinct CDR3 sequences; less than 25% are singletons and the top ten take about 2.8%. The CDR3 runs 14 residues. V lost 8 bases, J lost 1 base, and 12 bases lay in between. This clonotype showed up just a few times. These data were likewise used in another study, on T cells expressing NK-cell markers. That study adds: For TCR beta, cDNA was produced by 5'RACE template switching with UMIs. Researchers report these clonotypes also headed the CD3+CD56-NKG2C+ fraction in a handful of donors.

The chain recombines TRBV12-3 or TRBV12-4 with TRBJ1-3; D not certain. The material sequenced was CD4+ T cells sorted from PBMCs, taken 11 to 12 days after vaccination. This sequence was found in a man aged 45-65 years who received an inactivated influenza vaccine. CDR3 bases: TGTGCCAGCTCTTTACGGGGATCTGGAAACACCATATATTTT. Protein sequence: CASSLRGSGNTIYF.